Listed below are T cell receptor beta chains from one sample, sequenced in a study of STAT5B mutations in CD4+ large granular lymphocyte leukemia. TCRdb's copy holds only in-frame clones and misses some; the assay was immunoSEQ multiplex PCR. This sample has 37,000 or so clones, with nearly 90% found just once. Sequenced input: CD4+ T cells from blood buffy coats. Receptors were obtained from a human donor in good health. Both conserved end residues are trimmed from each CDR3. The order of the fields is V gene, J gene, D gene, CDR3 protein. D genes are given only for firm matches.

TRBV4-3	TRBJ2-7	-	ASSQEEHYEQY
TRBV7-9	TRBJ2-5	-	ASSLRSRTATLGETQY
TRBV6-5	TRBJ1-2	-	ASEAPMGGYT
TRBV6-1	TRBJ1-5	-	ASKFNSNQPQH
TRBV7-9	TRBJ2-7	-	ASSFLTGEQY
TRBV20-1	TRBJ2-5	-	SARGVETQY
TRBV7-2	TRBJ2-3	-	ASSLQGGSTDTQY
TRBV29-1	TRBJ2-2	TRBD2	SVAGTSVGELF
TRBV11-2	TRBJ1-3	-	ASSSQRVFSGNTIY
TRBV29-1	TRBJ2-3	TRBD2	SVATSGSRDTQY
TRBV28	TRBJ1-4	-	ASSFSLTGAKLF
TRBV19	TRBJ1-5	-	ASRGTRGQPQH
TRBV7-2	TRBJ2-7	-	ASSLYEGSYEQY
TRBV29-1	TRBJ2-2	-	SVDGSGELF
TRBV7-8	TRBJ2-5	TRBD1	ASSFDRGRSRETQY
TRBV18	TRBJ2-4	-	ASSPEGRPLKNIQY
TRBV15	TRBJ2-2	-	ATSRDGRNTGELF
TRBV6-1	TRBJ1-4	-	ASSEGPSTNEKLF
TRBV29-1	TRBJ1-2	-	SSRGGDGYT
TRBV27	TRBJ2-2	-	ASSPMGAGRAGELF
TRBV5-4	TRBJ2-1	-	ASSDGSTYNEQF
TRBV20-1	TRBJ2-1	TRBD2	SAAGVSEQF
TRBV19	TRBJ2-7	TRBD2	ASSNRRTSGTYEQY
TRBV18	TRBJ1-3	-	ASSPGPINTIY
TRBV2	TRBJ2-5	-	ASSKILTGIQETQY
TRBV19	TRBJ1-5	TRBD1	ASSLATGGGNQPQH
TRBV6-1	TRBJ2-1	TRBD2	ASSEGLAVNEQF
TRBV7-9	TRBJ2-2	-	ASSKDVTGELF
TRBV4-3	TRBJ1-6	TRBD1	ASSQDRGGSPLH
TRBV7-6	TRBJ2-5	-	ASSREGSKTETQY
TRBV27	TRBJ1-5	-	ASSPSGRVGNQPQH